Listed below are T cell receptor beta chains from one sample, sequenced in a study of blood T cells in healthy people across ages. TCRdb reprocessed the 5' RACE reads with MiXCR, giving one entry per CDR3 protein. The data hold about 800,000 distinct CDR3 sequences, with 46% observed a single time. The sequenced material came from blood. The receptors were sampled from a man at least 80 years old in good health. The CDR3 runs from the conserved cysteine through the conserved F or W. D genes are given only for firm matches. For some rows the clone size is stated as once, few or many, or as a class when expanded; others skip it.

TRBV12-3/TRBV12-4	.	.	TRBJ2-1	TGTGCCAGCAGTTTCCAGGGTAGAGAGAAGCAGTTCTTC	CASSFQGREKQFF
TRBV6-2/TRBV6-3	.	.	TRBJ1-4	TGTACCAGCACCTGGGAGGATCCTACCGCAACTAATGAAAAACTGTTTTTT	CTSTWEDPTATNEKLFF
TRBV20-1	.	TRBD1	TRBJ2-5	TGCAGTGCTGGGGACAGGGGCAGGGGGACCCAGTACTTC	CSAGDRGRGTQYF
TRBV20-1	few	.	TRBJ2-2	TGCAGTGCTACTAGGAGGGTGGGGCACCTCGCGAACACCGGGGAGCTGTTTTTT	CSATRRVGHLANTGELFF
TRBV12-3/TRBV12-4	.	TRBD2	TRBJ2-7	TGTGCCAGCCCTCGCGGGAGTCGAAACGAGCAGTACTTC	CASPRGSRNEQYF
TRBV20-1	.	TRBD2	TRBJ2-3	TGCAGTGCTAGATTTGGTGGTCTAGCGGGAGTTTCTAGCACAGATACGCAGTATTTT	CSARFGGLAGVSSTDTQYF
TRBV20-1	few	.	TRBJ2-1	TGCAGTGCTTTGTTCTCCTACAATGAGCAGTTCTTC	CSALFSYNEQFF
TRBV28	few	TRBD2	TRBJ2-2	TGTGCCATACAGCGGGAGGTAAACACCGGGGAGCTGTTTTTT	CAIQREVNTGELFF
TRBV7-3	.	.	TRBJ2-3	TGTGCCAGCAGCTCCGGCCGGGGGCGCACAGATACGCAGTATTTT	CASSSGRGRTDTQYF
TRBV9	.	.	TRBJ2-1	TGTGCCAGCAGCTTAGTACCTGGAAATGAGCAGTTCTTC	CASSLVPGNEQFF
TRBV28	.	TRBD2	TRBJ2-1	TGTGCCATACGGATAGCGGGAGATAGCAATGAGCAGTTCTTC	CAIRIAGDSNEQFF
TRBV11-3	.	.	TRBJ2-5	TGTGCCAGCAGCTTTTCCCCGGCTGGTAGAGAGACCCAGTACTTC	CASSFSPAGRETQYF
TRBV3-1	.	.	TRBJ1-2	TGTGCCAGCAGCCATAACAGGATTAACTATGGCTACACCTTC	CASSHNRINYGYTF
TRBV19	.	TRBD2	TRBJ2-1	TGTGCCAGTAGTATAGGGGGGACTAGAAGAGATGAGCAGTTCTTC	CASSIGGTRRDEQFF
TRBV3-1	.	.	TRBJ2-7	TGTGCCAGCAGCCAAGATGTCAGTTCCTACGAGCAGTACTTC	CASSQDVSSYEQYF
TRBV12-3/TRBV12-4	.	.	TRBJ1-1	TGTGCCAGCAGTACCAAAATGAACACTGAAGCTTTCTTT	CASSTKMNTEAFF
TRBV7-9	.	.	TRBJ1-3	TGTGCCAGCAGCTCCGACCGGGCCATCTCTGGAAACACCATATATTTT	CASSSDRAISGNTIYF
TRBV20-1	few	TRBD2	TRBJ2-3	TGCAGTGCGCCGCGACTAGCGGGAGCCGCAGATACGCAGTATTTT	CSAPRLAGAADTQYF
TRBV12-3/TRBV12-4	many	.	TRBJ2-1	TGTGCCAGCAGTTTGACAGCAGGCACCTACAATGAGCAGTTCTTC	CASSLTAGTYNEQFF
TRBV5-1	.	.	TRBJ2-3	TGCGCCAGCAGCTCCAGGGGGAGAAGCGGGAGTGAGTCAGATACGCAGTATTTT	CASSSRGRSGSESDTQYF
TRBV20-1	.	.	TRBJ2-7	TGCAGTGCTAGAGACCCAGGTGCGGTCAGAAGGATCGAGCAGTACTTC	CSARDPGAVRRIEQYF
TRBV30	.	.	TRBJ2-3	TGTGCCTGGACCGGGAAGCAGTTCACAGATACGCAGTATTTT	CAWTGKQFTDTQYF
TRBV19	many	.	TRBJ2-5	TGTGCCAGTAGTCCCGGGCGCCGGGAGACCCAGTACTTC	CASSPGRRETQYF